The entry below describes one TCR beta chain. Original handling: Reference gene primer amplification gave nucleated cell count estimates. Data came from immunoSEQ multiplex PCR; TCRdb stores just in-frame clones and leaves some out. V, J and clone size reflect that table, while D and trimming were determined from the DNA. The sample includes a few hundred thousand clones, roughly 88% of them seen just once. The germline V and J ends were trimmed by 4 bases and 2 bases, with 15 bases remaining between them. The CDR3 extends over 14 amino acids. CDR1 is GTSNPN, CDR2 SVGIG, per germline (reference sequence). This sample is drawn from a study of blood T cell repertoires in COVID-19. About the research overall: T cells, B-cell-depleted T cells, or PBMCs provided the cDNA or gDNA that served as material.

Sequencing was carried out using peripheral blood. The chain uses TRBV30 and TRBJ2-7; possible D gene TRBD2, 6 bases. This clonotype was obtained from a human donor in a cohort sampled during active COVID-19. CDR3 region: CAWTSTRGAYEQYF. CDR3 DNA sequence: TGTGCCTGGACTTCGACTAGAGGGGCCTACGAGCAGTACTTC.